The 14 T cell receptor beta chains in this list originate from one sample, sequenced in a study of post-analysis software for immune sequencing data. Study conclusions and caveats: About 5 TRBV segments (TRBV5-6, TRBV5-1 and TRBV20-1 among them) occurred more frequently in patients than in controls.

These TCRs are of unknown antigen specificity. TCR beta cDNA libraries had unique molecular identifiers. TCRdb recomputed calls from the PCR reads with MiXCR, one row per CDR3 protein. This sample has roughly 540,000 distinct CDR3 sequences; roughly 34% occur once, and the top ten carry roughly 6%. Sequenced sample: blood. The receptor set was obtained from a girl under 18 with multiple sclerosis.

This rearrangement joins TRBV6-6 to TRBJ1-2; TRBD1 might be the D (6 bases). In germline, CDR1 is MNHNY, CDR2 SVGAGI (reference sequence). The CDR3 totals 14 residues. V was clipped by 4 bases and J by 2 bases, with 11 bases between them. CDR3 DNA sequence: TGTGCCAGCAGTTTCGCCAGGGGAAACTATGGCTACACCTTC. Its translation: CASSFARGNYGYTF.

The chain recombines TRBV5-1 with TRBJ1-4, with no clear D. With 4 bases removed from V and 5 bases from J, the gap between germline ends came to 12 bases. This CDR3 has 14 residues. Germline assignment: CDR1 SGHRS and CDR2 YFSETQ. CDR3 in DNA: TGCGCCAGCAGCCCCGGTATGAAGAATGAAAAACTGTTTTTT. It is translated as CASSPGMKNEKLFF.

The chain links TRBV20-1 to TRBJ1-5; no definite D call. In germline, CDR1 is DFQATT, CDR2 SNEGSKA (reference sequence). The CDR3 covers 14 residues. Trimming cost V 5 bases and J 6 bases, with 17 bases left between them. CDR3: CSAQDGYARQPQHF. The CDR3 DNA reads as TGCAGTGCTCAGGACGGGTATGCGCGTCAGCCCCAGCATTTT.

V and J are TRBV18 and TRBJ2-1; D tentatively reads TRBD1 or TRBD2 (5 bases each). Germline CDR1 reads KGHSH; CDR2 reads LQKENI. This CDR3 has 12 residues. V lost 6 bases, J lost 6 bases, and 9 bases lay in between. CDR3 residues: CASSAGSNEQFF. CDR3 nucleotides: TGTGCCAGCTCCGCAGGGAGCAATGAGCAGTTCTTC.

In this sample, this clonotype turned up a few times. The chain has TRBV6-1 and TRBJ1-2; no firm D call. CDR3 length equals 15 residues. The V gene's germline CDR1 is MNHNS and CDR2 SASEGT. The V and J ends lost 0 bases and 5 bases respectively, with 13 bases between them. The CDR3 reads CASSEAVATAYGYTF. CDR3 DNA sequence: TGTGCCAGCAGTGAAGCGGTCGCCACCGCGTATGGCTACACCTTC.

As regards this clonotype: A single base separates this from a much larger clone, so it may be a read error. J is TRBJ2-1 and V is TRBV4-1, with D perhaps TRBD1 or TRBD2 (5 bases each). Matching the DNA end better, TRBJ2-7 makes the J call doubtful. The CDR3 spans 17 residues. Germline V gene data show CDR1 as MGHRA and CDR2 as YSYEKL. CDR3 region: CASSQVEGPSRHNEQYF. The CDR3 nucleotides are TGCGCCAGCAGCCAAGTAGAGGGACCGTCTAGACACAATGAGCAGTACTTC.

Ten or more counts support this clonotype. The chain is built from TRBV5-5 and TRBJ2-7; D not resolved. The germline V gene has CDR1 SGHKS and CDR2 YYEKEE (reference sequence). The CDR3 totals 14 residues. V shed 4 bases and J shed 0 bases, with 11 bases lying between them. Written as DNA, the CDR3 is TGTGCCAGCAGCAGCGATTCGACCTCCTACGAGCAGTACTTC. As protein: CASSSDSTSYEQYF. The whole variable domain, remainder taken from reference TRBV5-5 and TRBJ2-7, is DAGVTQSPTHLIKTRGQQVTLRCSPISGHKSVSWYQQVLGQGPQFIFQYYEKEERGRGNFPDRFSARQFPNYSSELNVNALLLGDSALYLCASSSDSTSYEQYFGPGTRLTVT.

This clonotype has a single count. This chain connects TRBV20-1 to TRBJ2-1, with 11 bases matching TRBD2. With 4 bases clipped from V and 0 bases from J, the junction kept 8 bases outside the gene matches. The length of the CDR3 is 17 residues. Germline V lookup: CDR1 DFQATT, CDR2 SNEGSKA (reference sequence). The CDR3 loop is CSANSGGGHRSYNEQFF. As DNA, the CDR3 is TGCAGTGCTAATAGCGGGGGGGGCCATCGCTCCTACAATGAGCAGTTCTTC.

The sample holds a few counts of this clonotype. The rearrangement uses TRBV12-3 or TRBV12-4 and TRBJ2-7; 7 bases line up with TRBD1. The ends lost 5 bases at V and 0 bases at J; junction bases unmatched: 7. CDR3 length: 15 residues. The CDR3 sequence is CASSQGQDNSYEQYF. The DNA for the CDR3 is TGTGCCAGCAGTCAAGGACAGGACAACTCCTACGAGCAGTACTTC.

This clonotype was counted a single time. The gene calls are TRBV7-9 and TRBJ2-7, with D possibly matching TRBD2 (5 bases). Germline loops: CDR1 SEHNR, CDR2 FQNEAQ (reference sequence). There are 13 residues in the CDR3. V shed 9 bases and J shed 0 bases, with 12 bases lying between them. Here the CDR3 DNA reads TGTGCCAGTCGGGATTTAAGCTCCTACGAGCAGTACTTC. Amino acids: CASRDLSSYEQYF.

Only a few counts were recorded for this clonotype. This chain joins TRBV27 and TRBJ1-4; TRBD1 matches 10 bases. CDR3 size: 15 residues. Germline V gene lookup returns CDR1 MNHEY and CDR2 SMNVEV (reference sequence). Trimming cost V 4 bases and J 8 bases; bases outside gene matches: 7. The CDR3 reads CASSSPGTGDEKLFF. CDR3 nucleotides: TGTGCCAGCAGTTCACCCGGGACAGGGGACGAAAAACTGTTTTTT.

The rearrangement uses TRBV12-3 or TRBV12-4 and TRBJ2-5, with a weak D call TRBD2 (6 bases). The DNA end lines up better with TRBJ2-1; the J call may be wrong. The CDR3 is 13 amino acids. CDR3 DNA sequence: TGTGCCAGCAGTTTCCTGGGGGAGGAGACCCAGTTCTTC. It encodes CASSFLGEETQFF.

V gene TRBV15 combines with J gene TRBJ2-7, with D tentatively TRBD1 (5 bases). The CDR3 has 13 amino acids. Germline V CDR1 and CDR2: LNHNV, YYDKDF (reference sequence). V was pared by 3 bases and J by 8 bases, with 14 bases between. The CDR3 DNA follows: TGTGCCACCAGCAGGGACACGAGATACAAGCAGTACTTC. It codes for CATSRDTRYKQYF. Supplemented by reference TRBV15 and TRBJ2-7, the full variable domain reads DAMVIQNPRYQVTQFGKPVTLSCSQTLNHNVMYWYQQKSSQAPKLLFHYYDKDFNNEADTPDNFQSRRPNTSFCFLDIRSPGLGDTAMYLCATSRDTRYKQYFGPGTRLTVT.

The genes are TRBV4-2 and TRBJ2-7; perhaps TRBD1 as D (7 bases). CDR3 size: 18 residues. Germline-derived CDR1 and CDR2 are LGHNA and YNFKEQ. With 4 bases removed from V and 3 bases from J, the gap between germline ends came to 25 bases. The CDR3 spells CASSPSGGGRVPYYEQYF. For the CDR3, the DNA is TGTGCCAGCAGCCCGAGTGGAGGGGGCAGGGTTCCCTACTACGAGCAGTACTTC.